The 30 T cell receptor beta chains below all came from one sample that was sequenced in a study of neoadjuvant anti-PD-1 for oral cavity cancer. Profiled with immunoSEQ multiplex PCR; TCRdb holds only in-frame clones, not every one. In the table there are under 15,000 clones, 60% to 75% of which are singletons. Noted time point: after neoadjuvant nivolumab, at surgical resection. The source material was PBMCs, sampled after nivolumab (anti-PD-1) treatment. These receptors originate from a person between 35 and 79 years old with oral cavity squamous cell carcinoma.

Only a few counts were recorded for this clone. CDR3 DNA: TGTGCCAGCAGCTTTAGCGGGAACACCGGGGAGCTGTTTTTT. Translation: CASSFSGNTGELFF. The V call is TRBV7-9, the J call TRBJ2-2; perhaps TRBD2 as D (6 bases). V lost 3 bases, J lost 1 base, and 6 bases lay in between. The CDR3 spans 14 residues. Germline V gene data show CDR1 as SEHNR and CDR2 as FQNEAQ (reference sequence).

V gene TRBV30 combines with J gene TRBJ1-2; no definite D call. The CDR3 is 14 residues long. The V and J ends lost 4 bases and 0 bases respectively, with 12 bases between them. Germline CDR1 and CDR2: GTSNPN and SVGIG (reference sequence). The CDR3 reads CAWTIRQANYGYTF. In DNA form, the CDR3 reads TGTGCCTGGACGATACGCCAAGCTAACTATGGCTACACCTTC.

The chain recombines TRBV29-1 with TRBJ1-2; 11 bases agree with TRBD1. This CDR3 spans 13 amino acids. CDR1 SQVTM and CDR2 ANQGSEA come from the germline V gene. V shed 2 bases and J 13 bases; nucleotides not matched to a gene: 9. CDR3 loop: CSVELGTGGLVTF. Written as DNA, the CDR3 is TGCAGCGTTGAATTAGGGACAGGGGGATTAGTCACCTTC.

This clone was observed a handful of times. The V call is TRBV5-1, the J call TRBJ2-1; TRBD2 matches at 15 bases. The CDR3 spans 18 residues. Trimming took 4 bases from V and 7 from J; bases not matched to a gene: 12. Looked up from germline, CDR1 is SGHRS and CDR2 is YFSETQ. DNA for the CDR3: TGCGCCAGCAGCACCGGACTAGCGGGAGGGGAGTTAGTGAATGAGCAGTTCTTC. Translation: CASSTGLAGGELVNEQFF. The full variable domain, its missing parts supplied by reference TRBV5-1 and TRBJ2-1, is KAGVTQTPRYLIKTRGQQVTLSCSPISGHRSVSWYQQTPGQGLQFLFEYFSETQRNKGNFPGRFSGRQFSNSRSEMNVSTLELGDSALYLCASSTGLAGGELVNEQFFGPGTRLTVL.

CDR3 in amino acids: CASIPTGMNTEAFF. CDR3 in DNA: TGTGCCAGCATTCCGACAGGTATGAACACTGAAGCTTTCTTT. V usage is TRBV21-1 and J usage is TRBJ1-1; TRBD1, the table's D call, lacks a check against the DNA. TRBV21-1 is listed as a pseudogene. CDR3 length: 14 amino acids.

The genes are TRBV27 and TRBJ2-7; D remains ambiguous. CDR1 and CDR2 (germline): MNHEY, SMNVEV (reference sequence). The CDR3 covers 15 residues. The V and J ends lost 6 bases and 2 bases respectively, with 17 bases between them. CDR3 amino acids: CASRQSVPVAYEQYF. In DNA form, the CDR3 reads TGTGCCAGCAGACAATCCGTGCCTGTTGCCTACGAGCAGTACTTC.

The chain combines TRBV10-3 with TRBJ2-7; 9 bases map to TRBD1. The CDR3 sequence is 14 residues long. J was trimmed by 6 bases and V by 2 bases; bases with no gene match: 5. Germline V gene data show CDR1 as ENHRY and CDR2 as SYGVKD. Here the CDR3 DNA reads TGTGCCATCAGTGAGCTGACAGGGGGGAGCGAGCAGTACTTC. Translating it yields CAISELTGGSEQYF.

This chain links TRBV28 with TRBJ2-7; D is possibly TRBD2 (7 bases). The CDR3 loop spans 15 amino acids. V was clipped by 7 bases and J by 1 base, with 17 bases between them. In germline, CDR1 is MDHEN, CDR2 SYDVKM. The CDR3, as DNA: TGTGCCAGCACCCCAGGGGCGGGAGTATCCTACGAGCAGTACTTC. This translates into CASTPGAGVSYEQYF.

The CDR3 sequence is CASSEATGGPTNEKLFF. CDR3 DNA: TGTGCCAGCAGTGAAGCGACAGGCGGTCCAACTAATGAAAAACTGTTTTTT. This chain joins TRBV6-1 and TRBJ1-4; TRBD1 might be the D (6 bases). This CDR3 region has 17 residues. The V end lost 0 bases, the J end lost 0 bases, and 11 bases lay between the germline ends. Germline values: CDR1 MNHNS, CDR2 SASEGT.

The J gene is TRBJ1-4, the V gene TRBV30, with D unresolved. Trimming took off 8 bases at V and 7 bases at J, with 14 bases between the two ends. This CDR3 spans 12 amino acids. CDR1 is GTSNPN and CDR2 is SVGIG in the germline V gene (reference sequence). The CDR3 region is CAGNFQSEKLFF. Here the CDR3 DNA reads TGTGCCGGTAACTTCCAGAGTGAAAAACTGTTTTTT.

The chain couples TRBV5-1 to TRBJ2-7; D ambiguous. CDR3 length: 14 residues. V lost 4 bases, J lost 5 bases, and 16 bases lay in between. Germline V gene data show CDR1 as SGHRS and CDR2 as YFSETQ. Written as DNA, the CDR3 is TGCGCCAGCAGCCCCCGGAGACTTCAGGACGAGCAGTACTTC. This sequence encodes CASSPRRLQDEQYF.

The J gene is TRBJ1-1, the V gene TRBV25-1; tentatively, D is TRBD1 (5 bases). Per the germline V gene, CDR1 is MGHDK and CDR2 is SYGVNS. Trimming left V 7 bases short and J 1 base short, with 13 bases between. The CDR3 has 14 residues. CDR3 DNA: TGTGCCAGCAATACAGGTACTACGAACACTGAAGCTTTCTTT. This gives the protein CASNTGTTNTEAFF.

This clone was picked up a small number of times. This sequence joins TRBV2 and TRBJ1-2, with TRBD1 identical over 9 bases. This CDR3 contains 15 residues. The germline CDR1 and CDR2 sequences are SNHLY and FYNNEI. Trimming cost V 5 bases and J 2 bases; bases outside gene matches: 6. CDR3 loop: CASSLPGQGNYGYTF. The CDR3 DNA is TGTGCCAGCAGTTTGCCGGGACAGGGAAACTATGGCTACACCTTC.

The chain uses TRBV18 and TRBJ2-7, with TRBD1 matching 9 bases. This CDR3 contains 15 residues. Germline V gene sequence: CDR1 KGHSH, CDR2 LQKENI. The V gene end was trimmed by 3 bases and the J gene end by 4 bases; junction bases not matched to a gene: 7. CDR3 protein: CASSPGTGLGYEQYF. The CDR3, as DNA: TGTGCCAGCTCACCCGGGACAGGGTTAGGGTACGAGCAGTACTTC.

The chain employs TRBV2 and TRBJ2-1; D unclear. Germline CDR1 and CDR2: SNHLY and FYNNEI. The CDR3 is 13 residues long. Trimming removed 8 bases at V and 0 bases at J, with 8 bases between. The CDR3 sequence is CASVLSSYNEQFF. CDR3 coding DNA: TGTGCCAGCGTTTTAAGCTCCTACAATGAGCAGTTCTTC.

The chain recombines TRBV6-1 with TRBJ1-2, with D unresolved. Trimming took off 7 bases at V and 3 bases at J, with 9 bases between the two ends. The CDR3 totals 12 residues. Germline loops: CDR1 MNHNS, CDR2 SASEGT. The CDR3 is CASNRLYYGYTF. CDR3 coding DNA: TGTGCCAGCAACCGACTTTACTATGGCTACACCTTC.

CDR3 in amino acids: CSVGPRTGENIQYF. CDR3 bases: TGCAGCGTTGGCCCTCGGACAGGGGAAAACATTCAGTACTTC. The chain joins TRBV29-1 to TRBJ2-4, with 9 bases identical to TRBD1. This CDR3 spans 14 amino acids. CDR1 SQVTM and CDR2 ANQGSEA come from the germline V gene. Trimming cost V 4 bases and J 5 bases; bases outside gene matches: 6.

The chain uses TRBV6-5 and TRBJ2-7; tentatively, D is TRBD1 (6 bases). V lost 5 bases to trimming and J lost 1 base, with 12 bases between them. There are 14 residues in the CDR3. CDR1 and CDR2 from the germline V gene are MNHEY and SVGAGI. The CDR3 sequence: CASSQGPLSYEQYF. CDR3 in DNA: TGTGCCAGCAGTCAGGGGCCCCTTTCCTACGAGCAGTACTTC.

This clone has more than one count but fewer than ten. The J gene is TRBJ1-1, the V gene TRBV7-9, with 7 bases identical to TRBD1. There are 14 residues in the CDR3. Germline loops: CDR1 SEHNR, CDR2 FQNEAQ (reference sequence). J was trimmed by 6 bases and V by 6 bases; bases with no gene match: 10. The CDR3 region has the DNA TGTGCCAGCAGGTTACAGGGGATTAAGGCTGAAGCTTTCTTT. Translated: CASRLQGIKAEAFF.

This chain links TRBV2 with TRBJ2-1; 7 bases are a match to TRBD2. CDR3 length equals 18 residues. The ends lost 3 bases at V and 0 bases at J; junction bases unmatched: 11. From germline, CDR1 is SNHLY and CDR2 FYNNEI. The CDR3, as DNA: TGTGCCAGCAGTGAGGACCGAACGGGAGGAAACTCCTACAATGAGCAGTTCTTC. Its protein product is CASSEDRTGGNSYNEQFF.

This clone was picked up a small number of times. The rearrangement joins TRBV28 to TRBJ2-7; 9 nucleotides align to TRBD1. This CDR3 is built from 15 residues. Germline trimming cut 6 bases from V and 3 bases from J; bases unmatched to any gene: 9. CDR1 and CDR2 (germline): MDHEN, SYDVKM. CDR3 DNA sequence: TGTGCCAGCAGGGAACAGGGGGCCGCCCTCTACGAGCAGTACTTC. This translates into CASREQGAALYEQYF.

J is TRBJ1-4 and V is TRBV2; 8 bases match TRBD1. This CDR3 is built from 14 residues. V was clipped by 4 bases and J by 4 bases; unmatched bases: 2. The V gene's germline CDR1 is SNHLY and CDR2 FYNNEI. The CDR3 DNA sequence: TGTGCCAGCAGTGCCGACAGGGGTAATGAAAAACTGTTTTTT. This sequence encodes CASSADRGNEKLFF.

The chain employs TRBV2 and TRBJ2-2; D call uncertain. The CDR3 consists of 14 residues. Germline CDR1 is SNHLY and CDR2 is FYNNEI. V was clipped by 6 bases and J by 5 bases, with 13 bases between them. CDR3 DNA: TGTGCCAGCAGGTCGGAAGGTTGGACCGGGGAGCTGTTTTTT. It encodes CASRSEGWTGELFF.

V usage is TRBV5-5 and J usage is TRBJ2-2; 7 bases match TRBD1. The germline gives CDR1 SGHKS, CDR2 YYEKEE (reference sequence). Unmatched junction bases numbered 4, after V lost 2 bases and J lost 6 bases. The CDR3 contains 14 residues. The CDR3 DNA is TGTGCCAGCAGCTTTGACCAGGGGGCCGGGGAGCTGTTTTTT. This sequence encodes CASSFDQGAGELFF.

V usage is TRBV19 and J usage is TRBJ2-5, with 7 bases matching TRBD2. This CDR3 comprises 16 residues. Germline loops: CDR1 LNHDA, CDR2 SQIVND (reference sequence). V lost 3 bases, J lost 2 bases, and 9 bases stayed unmatched. The CDR3, as DNA: TGTGCCAGTAGTATTGGGCTAGCGGATATACAAGAGACCCAGTACTTC. Amino acids: CASSIGLADIQETQYF.

DNA for the CDR3: TGTGCCAGTAGTATATCACCGGGCTCCTACTCTGGGGCCAACGTCCTGACTTTC. Its translation is CASSISPGSYSGANVLTF. This chain joins TRBV19 and TRBJ2-6; D not certain. The germline CDR1 and CDR2 sequences are LNHDA and SQIVND (reference sequence). V was cut by 2 bases and J by 0 bases, with 14 bases left in between. The CDR3 contains 18 residues.

This clone has just a few counts. The V call is TRBV28, the J call TRBJ1-2; D is possibly TRBD1 (6 bases). Germline V gene lookup returns CDR1 MDHEN and CDR2 SYDVKM. Trimming left V 3 bases short and J 7 bases short, with 12 bases between. The CDR3 is 13 residues long. DNA of the CDR3: TGTGCCAGCAGTTTGGGCAGGGGCAGTGGCTACACCTTC. As protein: CASSLGRGSGYTF.

This chain connects TRBV5-1 to TRBJ2-7, with TRBD2 identical over 12 bases. The CDR3 is 15 residues long. CDR1 is SGHRS and CDR2 is YFSETQ in the germline V gene. V lost 4 bases, J lost 4 bases, and 6 bases stayed unmatched. CDR3 in DNA: TGCGCCAGCAGCGCGACTAGCGGGAGCCAGTACGAGCAGTACTTC. Translated: CASSATSGSQYEQYF.

The chain employs TRBV7-9 and TRBJ2-7; 14 bases are shared with TRBD2. This CDR3 is built from 17 residues. CDR1 and CDR2 (germline): SEHNR, FQNEAQ (reference sequence). The V segment lost 0 bases and the J segment 6 bases; nucleotides outside the gene matches: 7. The CDR3, as DNA: TGTGCCAGCAGCTTAGCGGGTGGACTAGCGGGAGGTGGCGAGCAGTACTTC. This encodes CASSLAGGLAGGGEQYF.

The chain has TRBV2 and TRBJ2-7, with 8 bases that match TRBD1. Germline V CDR1 and CDR2: SNHLY, FYNNEI. V lost 4 bases and J lost 3; bases outside the gene matches: 11. The CDR3 totals 16 residues. This CDR3 is CASSVAARTGLYEQYF. For the CDR3, the DNA is TGTGCCAGCAGTGTCGCCGCCAGGACAGGGCTCTACGAGCAGTACTTC.